These 9 T cell receptor beta chains came from one sample sequenced in a study of regulatory T cells in long-lasting Graves disease. HTBI primers from iRepertoire and Arm-PCR of CDR3 regions yielded the TCR beta libraries. TCRdb re-derived calls from the multiplex PCR reads in MiXCR, one entry per CDR3 protein. This table holds roughly 500,000 distinct CDR3 sequences, around 12% found once. Time point in this sample: newly diagnosed GD, antithyroid drugs for less than 3 months. PBMC RNA was the source of the TCR library. This sample also appeared in a second study, on T cells in Graves' hyperthyroidism and ophthalmopathy.

The sample consisted of peripheral blood mononuclear cells (PBMCs), taken at new diagnosis, from a patient treated with antithyroid drugs. The receptors were sampled from a woman in her thirties with Graves disease.

The table lists this clonotype with many counts. The chain links TRBV6-2 or TRBV6-3 to TRBJ2-5, with D possibly TRBD1 on 6 matching bases. Germline values: CDR1 MNHEY, CDR2 SVGEGT. The CDR3 runs 15 residues. V lost 5 bases, J lost 3 bases, and 16 bases lay in between. CDR3 amino acids: CASSAIQGPKETQYF. The DNA for the CDR3 is TGTGCCAGCAGTGCTATACAGGGACCGAAAGAGACCCAGTACTTC.

The chain links TRBV4-1 to TRBJ2-1; 8 bases line up with TRBD2. Trimming removed 1 base from V and 14 bases from J; junction bases left unmatched: 10. Germline V gene lookup returns CDR1 MGHRA and CDR2 YSYEKL. CDR3 length equals 14 residues. CDR3 sequence reads: CASSQVTRAGEKFF. In nucleotides, the CDR3 is TGCGCCAGCAGCCAAGTGACCCGAGCGGGAGAAAAGTTCTTC.

This clonotype was observed at least ten times. This chain connects TRBV20-1 to TRBJ1-2; TRBD1 might be the D (6 bases). CDR1 and CDR2 from the germline V gene are DFQATT and SNEGSKA (reference sequence). The V gene lost 0 bases and the J gene lost 3 bases, with 14 bases spanning the gap. The CDR3 sequence is 15 residues long. CDR3 region: CSARDSAGAYYGYTF. CDR3 nucleotides: TGCAGTGCTAGAGATTCGGCAGGGGCCTACTATGGCTACACCTTC.

This clonotype has only a few counts. This chain links TRBV3-1 with TRBJ1-2; tentative D call: TRBD1 (6 bases). V was clipped by 1 base and J by 1 base, with 13 bases between them. Germline V gene lookup returns CDR1 LGHDT and CDR2 YNNKEL (reference sequence). The CDR3 has 16 residues. CDR3 in DNA: TGTGCCAGCAGCCAAGGGGTGGTGGGACATAACTATGGCTACACCTTC. This translates into CASSQGVVGHNYGYTF. Full variable domain (missing parts from reference TRBV3-1 and TRBJ1-2): DTAVSQTPKYLVTQMGNDKSIKCEQNLGHDTMYWYKQDSKKFLKIMFSYNNKELIINETVPNRFSPKSPDKAHLNLHINSLELGDSAVYFCASSQGVVGHNYGYTFGSGTRLTVV.

The chain couples TRBV20-1 to TRBJ1-5, with no clear D. Trimming stripped 0 bases from V and 3 bases from J, with 12 bases between. Germline CDR1 reads DFQATT; CDR2 reads SNEGSKA (reference sequence). This CDR3 has 15 amino acids. CDR3 region: CSARDLRRDNQPQHF. The CDR3 DNA reads as TGCAGTGCTAGAGATCTTAGGAGGGACAATCAGCCCCAGCATTTT.

The sample holds many counts of this clonotype. The chain carries TRBV11-3 and TRBJ1-1; possibly TRBD1 for D (5 bases). The CDR3 length is 17 residues. Trimming took off 2 bases at V and 4 bases at J, with 20 bases between the two ends. CDR1 is SGHNT, CDR2 YENEEA, per germline. The CDR3 is CASSLRGRGGNGTEAFF. The CDR3, as DNA: TGTGCCAGCAGCTTAAGGGGAAGGGGAGGGAACGGCACTGAAGCTTTCTTT.

At least ten counts were recorded for this clonotype. V usage is TRBV7-9 and J usage is TRBJ1-1; the D gene is possibly TRBD1 (5 bases). Germline V lookup: CDR1 SEHNR, CDR2 FQNEAQ (reference sequence). The CDR3 consists of 16 residues. V lost 6 bases, J lost 4 bases, and 21 bases lay in between. This CDR3 is CASSNTSPGGGTEAFF. DNA for the CDR3: TGTGCCAGCAGTAACACGAGCCCAGGCGGGGGCACTGAAGCTTTCTTT.

The table lists this clonotype with a few counts. The V call is TRBV28, the J call TRBJ2-5; D gene uncertain. The CDR3 totals 14 residues. Trimming removed 2 bases from V and 4 bases from J, with 11 bases in between. Germline lookup yields CDR1 MDHEN and CDR2 SYDVKM. CDR3 coding DNA: TGTGCCAGCAGTTTAGCTGGAGTAGTAGAGACCCAGTACTTC. Its protein is CASSLAGVVETQYF. Based on the CDR3 plus reference TRBV28 and TRBJ2-5, the full variable domain is DVKVTQSSRYLVKRTGEKVFLECVQDMDHENMFWYRQDPGLGLRLIYFSYDVKMKEKGDIPEGYSVSREKKERFSLILESASTNQTSMYLCASSLAGVVETQYFGPGTRLLVL.

This clonotype was counted at least ten times. The chain couples TRBV20-1 to TRBJ1-1, with 7 bases lining up with TRBD1. J lost 4 bases, V lost 6 bases, and 14 bases had no gene match. Germline V CDR1 and CDR2: DFQATT, SNEGSKA (reference sequence). CDR3 length: 15 residues. DNA of the CDR3: TGCAGTGCGACGACAGGGACCGAACTACTCACTGAAGCTTTCTTT. Translation: CSATTGTELLTEAFF.